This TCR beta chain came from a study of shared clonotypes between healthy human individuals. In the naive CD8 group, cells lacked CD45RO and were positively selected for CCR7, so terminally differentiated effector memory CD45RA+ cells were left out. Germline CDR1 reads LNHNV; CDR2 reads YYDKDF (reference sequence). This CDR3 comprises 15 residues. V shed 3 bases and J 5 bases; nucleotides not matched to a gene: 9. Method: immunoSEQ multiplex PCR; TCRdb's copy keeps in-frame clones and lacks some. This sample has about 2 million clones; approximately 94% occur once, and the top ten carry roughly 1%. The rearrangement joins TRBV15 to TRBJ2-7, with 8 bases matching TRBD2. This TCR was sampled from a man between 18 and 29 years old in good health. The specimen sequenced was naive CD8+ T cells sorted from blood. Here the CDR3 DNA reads TGTGCCACCAGCAGGACGACCGGGACTAGTGACGAGCAGTACTTC. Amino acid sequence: CATSRTTGTSDEQYF. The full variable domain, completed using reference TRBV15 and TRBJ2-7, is DAMVIQNPRYQVTQFGKPVTLSCSQTLNHNVMYWYQQKSSQAPKLLFHYYDKDFNNEADTPDNFQSRRPNTSFCFLDIRSPGLGDTAMYLCATSRTTGTSDEQYFGPGTRLTVT.